A selection of T cell receptor beta chains follows, all from one sample in a study of blood T cell repertoires in COVID-19. Method: immunoSEQ multiplex PCR; TCRdb's copy keeps in-frame clones and lacks some. Seen here are approximately 100,000 clones, more than 85% observed once, and the top ten hold about 0.89%. Input material: peripheral blood. These receptors were taken from a man in his sixties with acute or convalescent COVID-19. Each CDR3 is given with its conserved first and last residue. Fields, in order: V gene, D gene, clone size, J gene, CDR3 DNA, CDR3 protein. The D gene is left open where the match is weak. Where a row states a size, it is once, few, many or the class of an expanded clone; other rows omit it.

V: TRBV27
D: NA
size: once
J: TRBJ2-2
DNA: TGTGCCAGCAGCTTAGGATTCCGGTCGGGCAGGGACACCGGGGAGCTGTTTTTT
CDR3: CASSLGFRSGRDTGELFF

V: TRBV3-1/TRBV3-2
D: TRBD1
size: NA
J: TRBJ2-3
DNA: TGTGCCAGCAGCCAAGGAAAGGGACAGGCGACAGATACGCAGTATTTT
CDR3: CASSQGKGQATDTQYF

V: TRBV7-2
D: NA
size: NA
J: TRBJ1-5
DNA: TGTGCCAGCAGCCACGGGTGGGCGGGAGATCAGCCCCAGCATTTT
CDR3: CASSHGWAGDQPQHF

V: TRBV6-5
D: NA
size: NA
J: TRBJ1-5
DNA: TGTGCCAGCACCCCGTCAGGGGCCCCCAATCAGCCCCAGCATTTT
CDR3: CASTPSGAPNQPQHF

V: TRBV7-8
D: NA
size: NA
J: TRBJ1-2
DNA: TGTGCCAGCAGCTCGGACAGCGGCTACTATGGCTACACCTTC
CDR3: CASSSDSGYYGYTF

V: TRBV30
D: NA
size: NA
J: TRBJ1-3
DNA: TGTGCCTGGAGTCCGGGGGGGGCGGATGGAAACACCATATATTTT
CDR3: CAWSPGGADGNTIYF

V: TRBV5-1
D: TRBD1
size: NA
J: TRBJ2-2
DNA: TGCGCCAGCAGCCCGACAGGGGGCGGCGGGGAGCTGTTTTTT
CDR3: CASSPTGGGGELFF

V: TRBV9
D: NA
size: NA
J: TRBJ1-1
DNA: TGTGCCAGCAGCGAGGGGAACTTACGCCCTGAAGCTTTCTTT
CDR3: CASSEGNLRPEAFF

V: TRBV7-9
D: TRBD1
size: NA
J: TRBJ2-5
DNA: TGTGCCAGCAGCTTAAAGGCAGGGGGCAGAGAGACCCAGTACTTC
CDR3: CASSLKAGGRETQYF

V: TRBV7-2
D: NA
size: NA
J: TRBJ2-7
DNA: TGTGCCAGCAGCTTAGTGGTAGGGGCTTCCTACGAGCAGTACTTC
CDR3: CASSLVVGASYEQYF

V: TRBV5-1
D: NA
size: NA
J: TRBJ1-2
DNA: TGCGCCAGCAGCGGATTGGACAGTGGCTACACCTTC
CDR3: CASSGLDSGYTF

V: TRBV5-5
D: NA
size: NA
J: TRBJ2-2
DNA: TGTGCCAGCAGCCCCGGGACTCAACTTAACACCGGGGAGCTGTTTTTT
CDR3: CASSPGTQLNTGELFF

V: TRBV30
D: TRBD1
size: once
J: TRBJ2-1
DNA: TGTGCCTGGAGCGGCACGACAGGGGTTACGTTCTTC
CDR3: CAWSGTTGVTFF

V: TRBV14
D: NA
size: NA
J: TRBJ1-3
DNA: TGTGCCAGCACCACACCAGGGACCCGGGGGTTGAGCTCTGGAAACACCATATATTTT
CDR3: CASTTPGTRGLSSGNTIYF

V: TRBV19
D: NA
size: NA
J: TRBJ1-5
DNA: TGTGCCAGTAGTATAGGCGGTTTTGACCAGCCCCAGCATTTT
CDR3: CASSIGGFDQPQHF

V: TRBV5-1
D: TRBD1
size: NA
J: TRBJ1-1
DNA: TGCGCCAGCAGCCGTGGACAGGGAAACACTGAAGCTTTCTTT
CDR3: CASSRGQGNTEAFF

V: TRBV7-3
D: NA
size: NA
J: TRBJ2-2
DNA: TGTGCCAGCAGCCCCGGACTGGGGGGCACCGGGGAGCTGTTTTTT
CDR3: CASSPGLGGTGELFF

V: TRBV28
D: TRBD2
size: NA
J: TRBJ2-1
DNA: TGTGCCAGCAGTTTTGGGGGGGCCTACAATGAGCAGTTCTTC
CDR3: CASSFGGAYNEQFF

V: TRBV11-3
D: NA
size: NA
J: TRBJ1-2
DNA: TGTGCCAGCAGCCTTTTTAGTGGGGGCGCGTACTATGGCTACACCTTC
CDR3: CASSLFSGGAYYGYTF

V: TRBV5-1
D: NA
size: NA
J: TRBJ1-3
DNA: TGCGCCAGCAGCTTAGGACTTTTGACTCCCGGAAGCTCTGGAAACACCATATATTTT
CDR3: CASSLGLLTPGSSGNTIYF

V: TRBV7-9
D: NA
size: NA
J: TRBJ2-7
DNA: TGTGCCAGCAGCTTATCGCGAGGGGACAACTCCTACGAGCAGTACTTC
CDR3: CASSLSRGDNSYEQYF

V: TRBV30
D: NA
size: NA
J: TRBJ2-7
DNA: TGTGCCTGGAGTGCCGGCGGCTACGAGCAGTACTTC
CDR3: CAWSAGGYEQYF